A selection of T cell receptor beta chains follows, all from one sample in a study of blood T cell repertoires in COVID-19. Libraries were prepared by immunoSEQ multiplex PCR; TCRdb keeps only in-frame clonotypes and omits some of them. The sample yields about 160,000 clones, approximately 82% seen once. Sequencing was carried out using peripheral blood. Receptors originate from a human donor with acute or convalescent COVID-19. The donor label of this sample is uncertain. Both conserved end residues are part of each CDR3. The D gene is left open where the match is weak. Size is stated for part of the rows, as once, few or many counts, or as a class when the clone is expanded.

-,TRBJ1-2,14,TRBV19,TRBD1,TGTGCCAGTAGTGTTGACAGGGATGGCTATGGCTACACCTTC,CASSVDRDGYGYTF
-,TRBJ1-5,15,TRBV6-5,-,TGTGCCAGCAGTTACGGGGGGGGCGGCAATCAGCCCCAGCATTTT,CASSYGGGGNQPQHF
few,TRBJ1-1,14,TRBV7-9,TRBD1,TGTGCCAGCAGCCCACAGGGGGCAAGCACTGAAGCTTTCTTT,CASSPQGASTEAFF
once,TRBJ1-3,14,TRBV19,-,TGTGCCAGTAGTCGCCGGAGCTCTGGAAACACCATATATTTT,CASSRRSSGNTIYF
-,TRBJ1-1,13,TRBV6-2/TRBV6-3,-,TGTGCCAGCAGTTACGCGATTAACACTGAAGCTTTCTTT,CASSYAINTEAFF
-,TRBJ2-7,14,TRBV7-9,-,TGTGCCAGCAGCTTAGAGGAAAGGGGTGACGAGCAGTACTTC,CASSLEERGDEQYF
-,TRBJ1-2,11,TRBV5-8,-,TGTGCCAGCAGACAGGACGGGGGCTACACCTTC,CASRQDGGYTF
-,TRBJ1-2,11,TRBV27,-,TGTGCCAGCAGTTCCAGGGGAGGCTACACCTTC,CASSSRGGYTF
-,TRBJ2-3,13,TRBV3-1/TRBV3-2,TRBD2,TGTGCCAGCAGCTTAGCGGGGGGCCCCGCGCAGTATTTT,CASSLAGGPAQYF
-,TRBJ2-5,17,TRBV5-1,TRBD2,TGCGCCAGCAGCTTGGTTCTAGCGGGGACGGGGGGAGAGACCCAGTACTTC,CASSLVLAGTGGETQYF